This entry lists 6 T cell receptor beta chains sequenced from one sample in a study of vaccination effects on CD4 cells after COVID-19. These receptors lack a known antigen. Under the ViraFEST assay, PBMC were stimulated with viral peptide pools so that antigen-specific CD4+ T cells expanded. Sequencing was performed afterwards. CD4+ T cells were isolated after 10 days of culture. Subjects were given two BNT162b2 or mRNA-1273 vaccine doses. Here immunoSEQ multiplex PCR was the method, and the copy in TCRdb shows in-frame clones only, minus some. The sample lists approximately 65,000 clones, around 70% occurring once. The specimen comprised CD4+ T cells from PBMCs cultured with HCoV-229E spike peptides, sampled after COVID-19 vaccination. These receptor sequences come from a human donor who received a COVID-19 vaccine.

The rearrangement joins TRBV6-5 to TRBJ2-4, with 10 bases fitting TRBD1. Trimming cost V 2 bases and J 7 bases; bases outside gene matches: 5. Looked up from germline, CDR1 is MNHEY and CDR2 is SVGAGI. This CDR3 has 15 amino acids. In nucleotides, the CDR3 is TGTGCCAGCAGTTACCGGGGACAGGGGAGGAACATTCAGTACTTC. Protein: CASSYRGQGRNIQYF.

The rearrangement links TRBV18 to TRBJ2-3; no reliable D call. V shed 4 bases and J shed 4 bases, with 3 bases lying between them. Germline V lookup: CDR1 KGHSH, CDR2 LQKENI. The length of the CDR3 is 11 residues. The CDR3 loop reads CASSRADTQYF. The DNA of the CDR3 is TGTGCCAGCTCACGAGCAGATACGCAGTATTTT.

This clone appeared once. The CDR3 is CASSFSAQGNQPQHF. The CDR3 DNA is TGTGCCAGCAGCTTCTCGGCCCAGGGCAATCAGCCCCAGCATTTT. The rearrangement uses TRBV7-2 and TRBJ1-5, with unresolved D. The germline V and J ends were trimmed by 3 bases and 2 bases, with 11 bases remaining between them. The germline V gene encodes CDR1 SGHTA and CDR2 FQGNSA. The CDR3 consists of 15 residues. Variable domain in full (rest from reference TRBV7-2 and TRBJ1-5): GAGVSQSPSNKVTEKGKDVELRCDPISGHTALYWYRQSLGQGLEFLIYFQGNSAPDKSGLPSDRFSAERTGGSVSTLTIQRTQQEDSAVYLCASSFSAQGNQPQHFGDGTRLSIL.

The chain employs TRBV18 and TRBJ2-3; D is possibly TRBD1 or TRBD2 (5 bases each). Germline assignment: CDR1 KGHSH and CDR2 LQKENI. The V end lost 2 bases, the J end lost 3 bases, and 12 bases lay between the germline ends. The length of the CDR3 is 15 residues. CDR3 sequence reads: CASSPRDAKTDTQYF. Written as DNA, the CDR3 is TGTGCCAGCTCACCAAGGGACGCGAAAACAGATACGCAGTATTTT.

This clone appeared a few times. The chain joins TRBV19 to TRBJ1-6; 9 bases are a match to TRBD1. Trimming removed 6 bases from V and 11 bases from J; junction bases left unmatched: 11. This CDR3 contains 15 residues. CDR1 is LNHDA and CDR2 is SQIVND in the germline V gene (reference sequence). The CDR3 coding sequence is TGTGCCAGTAGCCCTCCGGGACAGGGTATGCCACCCCTCCACTTT. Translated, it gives CASSPPGQGMPPLHF.

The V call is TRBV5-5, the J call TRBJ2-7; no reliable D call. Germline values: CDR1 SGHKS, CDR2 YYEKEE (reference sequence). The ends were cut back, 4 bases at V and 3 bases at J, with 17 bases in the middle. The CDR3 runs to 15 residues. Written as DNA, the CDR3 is TGTGCCAGCAGCCCTTCGCCATCGTACCTCTACGAGCAGTACGTC. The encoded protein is CASSPSPSYLYEQYV.